The clone carrying this T cell receptor beta chain was detected a few times. Antigen unknown. Germline CDR1 reads SNHLY; CDR2 reads FYNNEI. The CDR3 consists of 15 residues. The V gene lost 8 bases and the J gene lost 1 base, with 17 bases spanning the gap. This entry comes from a study of T cells in localized non-small cell lung cancer. Study-wide results and limits: The appearance of a median about 62 of the top 100 tumor clones was seen in adjacent lung.

Some clones are missing from TCRdb's copy, which holds only in-frame ones; the method was immunoSEQ multiplex PCR. The sample has some 3,000 clones, 25% seen once; the top ten hold less than 10%. The genes are TRBV2 and TRBJ1-1; unclear D gene. The receptor was isolated from a male donor at least 60 years old with stage III lung adenocarcinoma. The sequences come from lung tumor tissue, collected before any cancer treatment. CDR3 nucleotides: TGTGCCAGCCGGCTAAGCGTGGGAGCGAACACTGAAGCTTTCTTT. Translated, it gives CASRLSVGANTEAFF.